These 4 T cell receptor beta chains came from one sample sequenced in a study of beta chain features in type 1 diabetes. Isolated RNA was reverse transcribed in full, so expressed TCRB transcripts were sequenced. Only in-frame clones appear in the TCRdb table, and some are missing; sequencing was by immunoSEQ multiplex PCR. There are 130,000 to 150,000 clones in the sample; 9.2% occur only once, and 0.68% lies in the top ten. The specimen was central memory CD4+ T cells from blood. Source of these receptors: a man younger than 35 in good health.

In nucleotides, the CDR3 is TGTGCCAGCAGCTCCCAGGGGGGTGAGCAGTTCTTC. This sequence encodes CASSSQGGEQFF. This rearrangement joins TRBV7-9 to TRBJ2-1, with D maybe TRBD1 (7 bases). The V gene's germline CDR1 is SEHNR and CDR2 FQNEAQ (reference sequence). The CDR3 is 12 amino acids. Trimming removed 4 bases at V and 9 bases at J, with 10 bases between.

The gene calls are TRBV25-1 and TRBJ2-6, with D maybe TRBD1 (6 bases). There are 18 residues in the CDR3. Trimming stripped 3 bases from V and 0 bases from J, with 15 bases between. The germline V gene encodes CDR1 MGHDK and CDR2 SYGVNS. Written as DNA, the CDR3 is TGTGCCAGCAGTGATTACCGGGACACAATCTCTGGGGCCAACGTCCTGACTTTC. It codes for CASSDYRDTISGANVLTF.

This clone was seen at least ten times. The chain links TRBV4-3 to TRBJ2-7; maybe TRBD2 (7 bases). Between the trimmed V and J ends, which lost 0 bases and 6 bases, there was a span of 12 bases. The length of the CDR3 is 14 residues. Germline V lookup: CDR1 LGHNA, CDR2 YSLEER. The CDR3 nucleotides are TGCGCCAGCAGCCAAGACGGGGGGCTATCCGAGCAGTACTTC. This gives the protein CASSQDGGLSEQYF.

This clone has ten or more counts. This sequence joins TRBV7-2 and TRBJ1-1; D remains unclear. This CDR3 comprises 14 residues. The ends were cut back, 1 base at V and 1 base at J, with 7 bases in the middle. Germline V gene sequence: CDR1 SGHTA, CDR2 FQGNSA. CDR3 residues: CASSLGLSNTEAFF. In DNA, the CDR3 is TGTGCCAGCAGCTTAGGGCTTTCGAACACTGAAGCTTTCTTT.